This is a list of T cell receptor beta chains from one sample in a study of T-cell reconstitution after alpha-beta-depleted transplantation in children. TCRdb re-analysed the PCR reads in MiXCR, keeping a single row per CDR3 protein. The sample holds 250,000 to 300,000 distinct CDR3 sequences, 11% seen once. This specimen consisted of peripheral blood, obtained 180 days after TCRalphabeta/CD19-depleted stem cell transplant. These TCRs come from a male patient between 2 and 10 years old who had a stem cell transplant for chronic granulomatous disease, so the T cells may come from the graft donor. The CDR3 runs from the conserved cysteine through the conserved F or W. D genes are given only for firm matches. The listing skips clone size in some rows; elsewhere it reads once, few, many or a size class.

J gene | V gene | D gene | clone size | CDR3 protein | CDR3 DNA
TRBJ2-3 | TRBV4-2 | TRBD1 | many | CASSRDRGAVEDTQYF | TGTGCCAGCAGCCGCGACAGGGGTGCAGTTGAGGATACGCAGTATTTT
TRBJ1-5 | TRBV5-6 | - | few | CASSYLADISNQPQHF | TGTGCCAGCAGTTATCTCGCGGACATTAGCAATCAGCCCCAGCATTTT
TRBJ2-5 | TRBV4-3 | - | - | CASSHLPGEAQYF | TGCGCCAGCAGCCACCTTCCGGGAGAGGCCCAGTACTTC
TRBJ2-3 | TRBV29-1 | - | many | CSVEAGGFYSADTQYF | TGCAGCGTTGAAGCTGGTGGTTTTTATAGTGCAGATACGCAGTATTTT
TRBJ2-2 | TRBV7-2 | - | many | CASRLTGTGELFF | TGTGCCAGCAGGTTGACAGGCACCGGGGAGCTGTTTTTT
TRBJ2-3 | TRBV12-3/TRBV12-4 | - | few | CASSTNSKKGTDTQYF | TGTGCCAGCAGTACTAACTCGAAAAAAGGCACAGATACGCAGTATTTT
TRBJ2-5 | TRBV27 | TRBD2 | many | CASSLARGGSEYF | TGTGCCAGCAGTTTAGCCCGGGGGGGGTCGGAGTACTTC
TRBJ2-1 | TRBV6-5 | - | - | CASTDRDATYNEQFF | TGTGCCAGCACCGACCGGGACGCTACCTACAATGAGCAGTTCTTC
TRBJ2-4 | TRBV28 | - | many | CASTTQNIQYF | TGTGCCAGCACGACCCAAAACATTCAGTACTTC
TRBJ1-1 | TRBV12-3/TRBV12-4 | - | - | CASSSNNSPHAEAFF | TGTGCCAGCAGTTCAAACAACAGTCCGCACGCTGAAGCTTTCTTT
TRBJ2-7 | TRBV12-3/TRBV12-4 | TRBD1 | many | CATGTAPYEQYF | TGTGCCACCGGGACAGCCCCCTACGAGCAGTACTTC
TRBJ2-1 | TRBV19 | TRBD2 | many | CASSIPGRASNEQFF | TGTGCCAGTAGTATCCCCGGGAGGGCCTCGAATGAGCAGTTCTTC
TRBJ2-1 | TRBV28 | TRBD2 | many | CASSSVWASGSHNEQFF | TGTGCCAGCAGCTCCGTGTGGGCTAGCGGGAGTCACAATGAGCAGTTCTTC
TRBJ2-1 | TRBV12-3/TRBV12-4 | TRBD2 | many | CASSLAASGGSAEQFF | TGTGCCAGCAGTTTAGCGGCTAGCGGGGGATCAGCCGAGCAGTTCTTC
TRBJ2-5 | TRBV7-8 | - | many | CASSAVTESGGRGF | TGTGCCAGCAGCGCAGTGACGGAGTCGGGGGGCAGGGGCTTC
TRBJ2-1 | TRBV6-5 | TRBD2 | many | CASGTLGASGNPYNEQFF | TGTGCCAGCGGGACCCTCGGGGCTAGCGGGAACCCGTACAATGAGCAGTTCTTC
TRBJ2-1 | TRBV5-3 | TRBD2 | many | CARRLRGRGGFLGPVKLGFF | TGTGCCAGAAGACTTCGAGGGCGGGGGGGCTTTTTAGGCCCTGTGAAGCTGGGATTCTTC
TRBJ2-3 | TRBV5-1 | - | few | CASAPRGSPDTQYF | TGCGCCAGCGCCCCTCGGGGTAGCCCAGATACGCAGTATTTT
TRBJ1-1 | TRBV12-3/TRBV12-4 | - | many | CASTQSGPMNTEAFF | TGTGCCAGCACCCAGTCAGGGCCCATGAACACTGAAGCTTTCTTT
TRBJ2-7 | TRBV5-1 | - | many | CASSLGQGLDEQYF | TGCGCCAGCAGCTTGGGTCAGGGTTTAGACGAGCAGTACTTC
TRBJ2-5 | TRBV7-6 | - | many | CASSPATLETQYF | TGTGCCAGCAGCCCGGCCACTCTCGAGACCCAGTACTTC
TRBJ2-4 | TRBV15 | - | many | CATRPRGAKNIQYF | TGTGCCACTCGACCCAGGGGAGCCAAAAACATTCAGTACTTC
TRBJ2-5 | TRBV12-3/TRBV12-4 | TRBD2 | many | CASSEVGLAGGSETQYF | TGTGCCAGCAGTGAGGTCGGACTAGCGGGAGGGTCTGAGACCCAGTACTTC
TRBJ2-1 | TRBV4-3 | - | many | CASSQDGSYNEQFF | TGCGCCAGCAGCCAAGACGGCTCCTACAATGAGCAGTTCTTC
TRBJ2-2 | TRBV2 | TRBD1 | many | CASSLTGVFSGELFF | TGTGCCAGCAGCTTGACAGGGGTGTTTTCCGGGGAGCTGTTTTTT
TRBJ2-1 | TRBV5-5 | - | many | CASSQGLAVHNEQFF | TGTGCCAGCAGCCAAGGGTTGGCGGTACACAATGAGCAGTTCTTC
TRBJ1-1 | TRBV7-2 | TRBD1 | many | CASSWDRGNTEAFF | TGTGCCAGCAGCTGGGACAGGGGCAACACTGAAGCTTTCTTT
TRBJ2-5 | TRBV20-1 | - | many | CSARVSLRGDQETQYF | TGCAGTGCTAGGGTTTCACTCAGGGGGGATCAAGAGACCCAGTACTTC
TRBJ2-1 | TRBV30 | - | many | CAWRTGNEQFF | TGTGCCTGGAGAACAGGGAATGAGCAGTTCTTC
TRBJ2-7 | TRBV29-1 | TRBD1 | many | CSVGGTGTYEQYF | TGCAGCGTTGGAGGGACAGGGACCTACGAGCAGTACTTC
TRBJ2-2 | TRBV5-5 | - | - | CASSLLVGGTGELIF | TGTGCCAGCAGCTTATTAGTAGGGGGAACCGGGGAGCTGATTTTT